The rows below give T cell receptor beta chains drawn from one sample of a study of T cell repertoires in ileal Crohn's disease. Here immunoSEQ multiplex PCR was the method, and the copy in TCRdb shows in-frame clones only, minus some. Of approximately 14,000 clones in the sample, around 79% are singletons; the top ten hold 14%. Input material: ileal tissue. Receptor source: an adult with Crohn's disease. The CDR3 runs from the conserved cysteine through the conserved F or W. Fields, in order: V gene, D gene, clone size, J gene, CDR3 DNA, CDR3 protein. The D gene is left open where the match is weak. Not every row has a clone size; where given, it reads once, few, many or a size class.

TRBV7-9	NA	NA	TRBJ1-1	TGTGCCAGCAGCCAGGGGATCCTCACTGAAGCTTTCTTT	CASSQGILTEAFF
TRBV6-6	NA	NA	TRBJ1-2	TGTGCCAGCAGTTACGTTCAGGGGAATGACGATGGCTACACCTTC	CASSYVQGNDDGYTF
TRBV15	NA	NA	TRBJ1-5	TGTGCCACCAGGAAGGGGGGAATGAGCAATCAGCCCCAGCATTTT	CATRKGGMSNQPQHF
TRBV19	TRBD2	NA	TRBJ2-5	TGTGCCAGTAGTACACCCTCTTCCAGCGGGGTGGAGACCCAGTACTTC	CASSTPSSSGVETQYF
TRBV18	NA	NA	TRBJ2-1	TGTGCCAGCTCACCACTAGCCCCAGGGAGCTCCTACAATGAGCAGTTCTTC	CASSPLAPGSSYNEQFF
TRBV5-6	NA	NA	TRBJ2-7	TGTGCCAGCAGCTTGGGCAGGGTTCTCGAGCAGTACTTC	CASSLGRVLEQYF
TRBV5-1	NA	NA	TRBJ1-3	TGCGCCAGCAGCTGGACCACTCCGAGCTCTGGAAACACCATATATTTT	CASSWTTPSSGNTIYF
TRBV30	NA	NA	TRBJ1-2	TGTGCCTGGAGTGTACTTGATTTCGGCTATGGCTACACCTTC	CAWSVLDFGYGYTF
TRBV2	TRBD1	NA	TRBJ2-5	TGTGCCAGCAGTGAATCCTCCCTCTGGACAGGGCGGGAGACCCAGTACTTC	CASSESSLWTGRETQYF
TRBV7-8	NA	NA	TRBJ1-5	TGTGCCAGCAGCTTACAGCTGCTGGATCAGCCCCAGCATTTT	CASSLQLLDQPQHF
TRBV11-2	NA	NA	TRBJ1-1	TGTGCCAGCAGCTTAAGGCAGTTCGGCACTGAAGCTTTCTTT	CASSLRQFGTEAFF
TRBV30	NA	NA	TRBJ2-5	TGTGCCTGGAGTGTAATAGCGGCACAAGAGACCCAGTACTTC	CAWSVIAAQETQYF
TRBV15	TRBD2	NA	TRBJ2-7	TGTGCCACCAGCAGTTTAGCGGGGGGCGGATCCTACGAGCAGTACTTC	CATSSLAGGGSYEQYF
TRBV6-5	NA	NA	TRBJ1-2	TGTGCCAGCCGAAGGGGCTATGGCTACACCTTC	CASRRGYGYTF
TRBV11-3	NA	NA	TRBJ1-1	TGTGCCAGCAGCTTATTCCTGAACACTGAAGCTTTCTTT	CASSLFLNTEAFF
TRBV27	TRBD1	once	TRBJ1-2	TGTGCCAGCAGTTTAGACGGACAGGGGTATGGCTACACCTTC	CASSLDGQGYGYTF
TRBV19	NA	NA	TRBJ2-6	TGTGCCAGTAGTATTGGCTCTGGGGCCAACGTCCTGACTTTC	CASSIGSGANVLTF
TRBV7-9	TRBD1	NA	TRBJ1-1	TGTGCCAGCAGTCCACCGGGACAGGGGTTCACTGAAGCTTTCTTT	CASSPPGQGFTEAFF
TRBV2	NA	NA	TRBJ1-1	TGTGTCAGCAGACTCGGGACGGTGGTTACTGAAGCTTTCTTT	CVSRLGTVVTEAFF
TRBV5-1	TRBD1	once	TRBJ2-1	TGCGCCAGCAGCTCTCGACAGGGGGCGGGCAATGAGCAGTTCTTC	CASSSRQGAGNEQFF
TRBV5-4	TRBD1	NA	TRBJ1-1	TGTGCCAGCAGCCTCAGGGGGCATAACACTGAAGCTTTCTTT	CASSLRGHNTEAFF
TRBV30	TRBD1	few	TRBJ1-1	TGTGCCCGATCCCAGACCAGGGGGGGCACTGAAGCTTTCTTT	CARSQTRGGTEAFF
TRBV12-5	NA	NA	TRBJ1-2	TGTGCTAGTGCCCTGGGAGGGCCTCAGGACTATGGCTACACCTTC	CASALGGPQDYGYTF
TRBV29-1	NA	NA	TRBJ1-1	TGCAGCGTTGAGGTTGGGGAGAACACTGAAGCTTTCTTT	CSVEVGENTEAFF
TRBV5-4	NA	NA	TRBJ1-1	TGTGCCAGCAGCTTGGTCCGGGGAAGGACTGAAGCTTTCTTT	CASSLVRGRTEAFF
TRBV10-3	TRBD1	few	TRBJ1-2	TGTGCCATCAGTTCACCGGGACAGGGGGCTTCTGGCTACACCTTC	CAISSPGQGASGYTF
TRBV6-1	TRBD1	once	TRBJ1-2	TGTGCCAGCAGCCAGACGGACAGGGTGGGTGGCTACACCTTC	CASSQTDRVGGYTF
TRBV29-1	NA	medium-sized	TRBJ2-7	TGCAGCGTTGAACTCGCCTACGAGCAGTACTTC	CSVELAYEQYF
TRBV30	NA	NA	TRBJ1-4	TGTGCCTGGAGGATGGCGGCAGTCAAAAATGAAAAACTGTTTTTT	CAWRMAAVKNEKLFF
TRBV30	NA	NA	TRBJ1-4	TGTGCCTGGAGTTACAGGGACTCAACTAATGAAAAACTGTTTTTT	CAWSYRDSTNEKLFF
TRBV7-9	NA	NA	TRBJ1-2	TGTGCCAGCAGCTTAGGGCGTTCTTCCTATGGCTACACCTTC	CASSLGRSSYGYTF
TRBV29-1	NA	NA	TRBJ2-3	TGCAGCGTTGTGGGTATGGGGGACAAAAGCACAGATACGCAGTATTTT	CSVVGMGDKSTDTQYF
TRBV6-5	NA	NA	TRBJ1-5	TGTGCCAGCAGCAAAGGTCGAGGGGACAATCAGCCCCAGCATTTT	CASSKGRGDNQPQHF
TRBV9	NA	NA	TRBJ1-2	TGTGCCAGCAGCGCCGTTCCGGACGGACACTATGGCTACACCTTC	CASSAVPDGHYGYTF
TRBV2	NA	NA	TRBJ1-2	TGTGCCAGCAGTGAAGCGCGTAGGGGGGGCTATGACTATGGCTACACCTTC	CASSEARRGGYDYGYTF
TRBV25-1	NA	NA	TRBJ2-7	TGTGCCAGCAGCCTATCCTACGAGCAGTACTTC	CASSLSYEQYF
TRBV6-1	NA	NA	TRBJ2-7	TGTGCCAGCAGGTCTTGGGGCAACTCCTACGAGCAGTACTTC	CASRSWGNSYEQYF
TRBV2	NA	NA	TRBJ1-5	TGTGCCAGCAGTGAGGAGGGGAATCAGCCCCAGCATTTT	CASSEEGNQPQHF
TRBV5-4	TRBD1	NA	TRBJ1-2	TGTGCCAGCACCACAGGGGACAACTATGGCTACACCTTC	CASTTGDNYGYTF
TRBV6-1	NA	NA	TRBJ1-1	TGTGCCAGCAGTTATGACGGTGGAACAGCTTTCTTT	CASSYDGGTAFF
TRBV9	NA	NA	TRBJ1-2	TGTGCCAGCAGCGTAGGAGGGCACGGCTACACCTTC	CASSVGGHGYTF
TRBV6-5	TRBD1	once	TRBJ1-2	TGTGCCAGCAGTAACGCGGGACAGGGAGGCTACACCTTC	CASSNAGQGGYTF
TRBV29-1	TRBD1	once	TRBJ1-1	TGCAGCGTTTTCGGACAGGCGCTGAACACTGAAGCTTTCTTT	CSVFGQALNTEAFF
TRBV7-9	TRBD2	NA	TRBJ2-1	TGTGCCAGCAGCTTCAATAGCCGGGGGGATGAGCAGTTCTTC	CASSFNSRGDEQFF
TRBV19	TRBD1	NA	TRBJ1-1	TGTGCCAGTAGTATAGAGGGACAGGGGACTTCTAAAGCTTTCTTT	CASSIEGQGTSKAFF